This T cell receptor beta chain was sequenced in a study of T-cell memory formation after mild COVID-19. General study findings and limits: CM and EM subsets held most contracting CD4+ clones; EMRA held CD8+ ones.

This clonotype has a handful of counts. Its antigen is not identified. At one end the junction does not follow the germline gene, possibly because of a read error. This CDR3 spans 13 amino acids. CDR1 is SGDLS, CDR2 YYNGEE, per germline. A 5'RACE reaction primed in the constant segment made cDNA libraries of TCR alpha and TCR beta, and these carried sample barcodes and UMIs. A single record per CDR3 protein comes from TCRdb applying MiXCR to the 5' RACE reads. The sample includes around 450,000 distinct CDR3 sequences, 20% to 25% of them seen just once. Material: PBMCs or a T cell subset sorted from them (not recorded which). The chain joins TRBV9 to TRBJ1-1; 11 bases fit TRBD1. This TCR came from an adult woman who had mild COVID-19 (a few samples of this study predate the infection). Cell type and time point are not known. CDR3 loop: CASSAGQGVEGFF. The DNA of the CDR3 is TGTGCCAGCAGCGCGGGACAGGGGGTTGAAGGTTTCTTT.